This T cell receptor (beta chain) was recovered during a study of cytomegalovirus exposure and HLA in healthy donors. Study-level points and caveats: The productive fraction for most TCR beta V segments was about 90% or about 30% in an earlier analysis. The study reported that TCR beta sequences accurately predicted HLA-A and HLA-B alleles in most subjects. The authors later linked a missense DCLRE1C variant to TCR beta V- and J-gene trimming.

Germline CDR1 reads SEHNR; CDR2 reads FQNEAQ (reference sequence). Trimming stripped 0 bases from V and 3 bases from J, with 17 bases between. The CDR3 contains 17 residues. Primers included in the PCR were 60 Vbeta and 13 Jbeta primers. The data were produced by immunoSEQ multiplex PCR, yet TCRdb's version contains in-frame clones alone and is incomplete. The sample contains some 200,000 clones, roughly 85% of which appear only once. Concerning this clone: Its cognate antigen is unknown.

The clonotype was recovered from a woman between 18 and 29 years old in good health and CMV-seronegative. Material for sequencing was PBMCs. This chain links TRBV7-9 with TRBJ1-2, with a weak D call TRBD1 (6 bases). The CDR3 is CASSLAFRGANYYGYTF. The DNA of the CDR3 is TGTGCCAGCAGCTTAGCTTTCCGGGGGGCGAACTACTATGGCTACACCTTC.